Described below is a single T cell receptor (beta chain) sequence and its context. Its antigen is still unknown. This specimen comes from a study of cytomegalovirus exposure and HLA in healthy donors. Study conclusions and caveats: As a later analysis showed, a missense DCLRE1C variant was linked to trimming of TCR beta V- and J-genes. Cytomegalovirus-associated status was assigned to fewer than 200 TCR beta chains.

Both 60 Vbeta primers and 13 Jbeta primers went into the PCR. Clones were sequenced by immunoSEQ multiplex PCR, and TCRdb holds only the in-frame ones, with some missing. The sample lists 130,000 or so clones; roughly 80% were seen once. Everyone who donated was a healthy bone marrow donor. The CDR3 runs to 13 residues. Trimming stripped 6 bases from V and 5 bases from J, with 12 bases between. Germline CDR1 is SGHNT and CDR2 is YYREEE (reference sequence). Sequencing was carried out using PBMCs. This sequence joins TRBV5-4 and TRBJ2-1; D remains unclear. This receptor was taken from a female donor in good health and CMV-seronegative. The CDR3: CASTAKKDNEQFF. The CDR3 DNA reads as TGTGCCAGCACCGCTAAGAAAGACAATGAGCAGTTCTTC.